Given below is one TCR beta chain in context. The repertoire was sequenced with immunoSEQ multiplex PCR; TCRdb's copy has only in-frame clones and lacks some. Here the sample spans 300,000 to 350,000 clones, about 90% being singletons. The data derive from a study of blood T cell repertoires in COVID-19. Per the germline V gene, CDR1 is SGHRS and CDR2 is YFSETQ. Trimming took off 3 bases at V and 2 bases at J, with 9 bases between the two ends. The CDR3 covers 14 residues. The source is a man younger than 35 with active or convalescent COVID-19. V usage is TRBV5-1 and J usage is TRBJ2-1; D gene ambiguous. Sequencing used peripheral blood. The CDR3 spells CASSSQLTYNEQFF. Written as DNA, the CDR3 is TGCGCCAGCAGCTCACAGCTAACCTACAATGAGCAGTTCTTC.